This TCR beta chain originates from a study of T cell responses to AZD1222 COVID-19 vaccine. Germline V gene sequence: CDR1 LGHNT, CDR2 FRNRAP. V gave up 0 bases and J gave up 0 bases, with 30 bases separating them. The CDR3 has 23 residues. Findings and limits, study-wide: Targets within unmutated variant regions were reportedly found for nearly half of spike-specific TCRs.

Concerning this clone: The antigen remains undetermined.

Some clones are missing from TCRdb's copy, which holds only in-frame ones; the method was immunoSEQ multiplex PCR. The sample shows over 150,000 clones, 90% to 95% of them seen only once. Second doses at about 4 or about 12 weeks were pooled. This chain joins TRBV12-5 and TRBJ1-5; D is perhaps TRBD1 (6 bases). The specimen was peripheral blood, collected 28 days after the second AZD1222 dose. This TCR was recovered from an adult who received the AZD1222 COVID-19 vaccine. The CDR3 DNA reads as TGTGCTAGTGGTTTGGTAGTGGGAGGGCTTTTCCCTCGGGGGCCAGATAGCAATCAGCCCCAGCATTTT. Amino acid sequence: CASGLVVGGLFPRGPDSNQPQHF.